This T cell receptor beta chain is from a study of Graves' ophthalmopathy and Graves' hyperthyroidism. Study at large: Researchers obtained peripheral blood at initial diagnosis, before any treatment had begun.

The sample holds a few counts of this clonotype. Its antigen is undetermined. The sequenced template was RNA, covering the TCR beta CDR3 region. The authors performed first-round RT-PCR with HTBI primers and then a second-round multiplex PCR. MiXCR, applied by TCRdb to the multiplex PCR reads, yields one record per CDR3 protein. The table shows roughly 220,000 distinct CDR3 sequences, with around 50% occurring only once. V lost 0 bases and J lost 5; bases outside the gene matches: 2. Germline CDR1 and CDR2: SGHDT and YYEEEE. This CDR3 spans 15 amino acids. None of the included patients had other autoimmune diseases, uncontrolled infections, pregnancy or lactation, as these led to exclusion. Study results and caveats: A 13-signature model separated ophthalmopathy from stable hyperthyroidism, roughly 86% sensitivity, about 81% specificity. Blood also held most thyroid clonotypes expanded above 0.001 frequency.

The specimen was peripheral blood. This receptor was taken from an adult man with Graves' ophthalmopathy. V is TRBV5-6 and J is TRBJ1-6; 7 bases align to TRBD1. This chain's CDR3 is CASSLGQGNNSPLHF. The CDR3 nucleotides read TGTGCCAGCAGCTTGGGACAGGGAAATAATTCACCCCTCCACTTT.